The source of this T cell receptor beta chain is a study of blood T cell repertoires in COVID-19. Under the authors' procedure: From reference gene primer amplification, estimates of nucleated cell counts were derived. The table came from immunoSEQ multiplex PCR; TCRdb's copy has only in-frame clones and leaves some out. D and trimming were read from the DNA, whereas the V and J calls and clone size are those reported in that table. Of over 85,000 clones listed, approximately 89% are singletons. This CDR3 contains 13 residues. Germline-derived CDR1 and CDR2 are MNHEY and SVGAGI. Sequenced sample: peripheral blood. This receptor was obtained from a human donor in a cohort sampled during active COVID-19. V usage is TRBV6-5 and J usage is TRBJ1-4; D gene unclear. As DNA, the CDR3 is TGTGCTTCACGCGGGGCAACTAATGAAAAACTGTTTTTT. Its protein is CASRGATNEKLFF.